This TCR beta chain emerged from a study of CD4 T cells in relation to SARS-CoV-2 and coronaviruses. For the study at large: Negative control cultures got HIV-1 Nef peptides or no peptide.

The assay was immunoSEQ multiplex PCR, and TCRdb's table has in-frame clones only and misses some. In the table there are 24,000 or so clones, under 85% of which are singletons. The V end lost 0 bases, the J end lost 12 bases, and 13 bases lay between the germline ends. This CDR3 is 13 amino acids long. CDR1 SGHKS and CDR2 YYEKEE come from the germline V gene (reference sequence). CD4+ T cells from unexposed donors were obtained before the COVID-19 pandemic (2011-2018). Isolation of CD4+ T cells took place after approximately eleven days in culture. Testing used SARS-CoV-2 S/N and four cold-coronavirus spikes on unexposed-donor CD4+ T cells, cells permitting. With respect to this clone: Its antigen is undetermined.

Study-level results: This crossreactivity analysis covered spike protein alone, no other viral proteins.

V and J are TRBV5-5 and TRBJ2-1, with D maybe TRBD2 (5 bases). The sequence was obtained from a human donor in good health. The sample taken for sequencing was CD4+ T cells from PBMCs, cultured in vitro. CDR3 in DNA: TGTGCCAGCAGCTTGGCCGAGGGAAGTGGGCAGTTCTTC. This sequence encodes CASSLAEGSGQFF. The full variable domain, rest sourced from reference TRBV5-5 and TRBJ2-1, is DAGVTQSPTHLIKTRGQQVTLRCSPISGHKSVSWYQQVLGQGPQFIFQYYEKEERGRGNFPDRFSARQFPNYSSELNVNALLLGDSALYLCASSLAEGSGQFFGPGTRLTVL.